The T cell receptor beta chain under discussion was sequenced for a study of T-cell reconstitution after alpha-beta-depleted transplantation in children. The junction had 5 bases not matched to a gene; V was cut back by 8 bases and J by 2 bases. Germline-derived CDR1 and CDR2 are LNHDA and SQIVND (reference sequence). The CDR3 totals 13 residues. Unique molecular identifiers were incorporated into the prepared TCRbeta library. TCRdb processed the PCR reads anew with MiXCR; each CDR3 protein has one entry. The table records over 200,000 distinct CDR3 sequences, roughly a tenth of them present only once. This clonotype occurred many times. What it binds is not known. Overall study findings and caveats: Surviving recipient cells, namely T cells and thymic progenitors, were the source of high day-60 TCRbeta diversity in some patients.

The chain recombines TRBV19 with TRBJ1-2; 7 bases agree with TRBD1. This TCR was recovered from a child under two years old with acute myeloid leukemia, due to receive a stem cell transplant. Sample: PBMCs, taken before TCRalphabeta/CD19-depleted stem cell transplant. The CDR3 loop reads CASWDRGNYGYTF. CDR3 nucleotide sequence: TGTGCCAGTTGGGACAGAGGCAACTATGGCTACACCTTC.